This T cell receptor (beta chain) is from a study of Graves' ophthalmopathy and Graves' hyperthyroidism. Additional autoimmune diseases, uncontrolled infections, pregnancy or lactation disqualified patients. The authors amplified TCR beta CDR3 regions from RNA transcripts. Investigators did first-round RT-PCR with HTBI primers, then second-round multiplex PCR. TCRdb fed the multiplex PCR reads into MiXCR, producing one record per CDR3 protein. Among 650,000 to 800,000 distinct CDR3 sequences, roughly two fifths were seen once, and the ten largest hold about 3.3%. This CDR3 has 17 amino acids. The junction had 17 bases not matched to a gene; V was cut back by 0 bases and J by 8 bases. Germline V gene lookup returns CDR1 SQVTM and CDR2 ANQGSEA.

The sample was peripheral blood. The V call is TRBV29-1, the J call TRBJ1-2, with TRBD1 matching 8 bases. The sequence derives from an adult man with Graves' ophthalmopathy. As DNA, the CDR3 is TGCAGCGTTGAAGAAGGGACAGGTTTATCGGGCCTCTCGGGCTACACCTTC. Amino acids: CSVEEGTGLSGLSGYTF.